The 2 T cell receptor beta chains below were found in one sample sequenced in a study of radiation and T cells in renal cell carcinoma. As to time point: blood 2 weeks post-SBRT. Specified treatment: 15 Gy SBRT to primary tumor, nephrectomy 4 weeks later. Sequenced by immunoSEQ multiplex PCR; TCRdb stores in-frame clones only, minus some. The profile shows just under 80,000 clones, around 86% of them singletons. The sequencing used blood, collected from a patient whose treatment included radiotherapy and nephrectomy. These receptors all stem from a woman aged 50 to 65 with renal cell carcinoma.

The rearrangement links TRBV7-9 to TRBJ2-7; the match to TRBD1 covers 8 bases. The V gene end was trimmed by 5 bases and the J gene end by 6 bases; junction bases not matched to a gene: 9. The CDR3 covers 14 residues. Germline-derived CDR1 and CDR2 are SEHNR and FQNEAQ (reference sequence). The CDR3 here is CASSPPQGALEQYF. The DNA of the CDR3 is TGTGCCAGCAGCCCCCCGCAGGGGGCTCTCGAGCAGTACTTC. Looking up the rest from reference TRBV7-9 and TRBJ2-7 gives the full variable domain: DTGVSQNPRHKITKRGQNVTFRCDPISEHNRLYWYRQTLGQGPEFLTYFQNEAQLEKSRLLSDRFSAERPKGSFSTLEIQRTEQGDSAMYLCASSPPQGALEQYFGPGTRLTVT.

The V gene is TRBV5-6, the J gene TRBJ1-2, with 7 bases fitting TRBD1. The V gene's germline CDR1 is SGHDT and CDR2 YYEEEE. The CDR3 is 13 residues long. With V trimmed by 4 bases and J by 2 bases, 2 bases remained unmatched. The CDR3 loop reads CASSLGQNYGYTF. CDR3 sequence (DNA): TGTGCCAGCAGCCTGGGACAGAACTATGGCTACACCTTC.